This T cell receptor (beta chain) is from a study of CD8 T cells in ankylosing spondylitis. From germline, CDR1 is LGHNA and CDR2 YNFKEQ. The CDR3 loop spans 14 amino acids. Losses at the gene ends were 2 bases for V and 4 bases for J; bases not matched to a gene: 2. This clonotype was seen repeatedly, ten times or more. Libraries of TCR beta came from quantitative 5'-RACE with molecular barcodes. TCRdb recomputed calls from the 5' RACE reads with MiXCR, one row per CDR3 protein. The sample has 200,000 to 300,000 distinct CDR3 sequences, under 12% seen once. The V and J genes are TRBV4-2 and TRBJ2-5, with 9 bases that match TRBD1. The TCR comes from a male donor with ankylosing spondylitis or in good health (not recorded which). The sequencing input was blood, either unsorted or a sorted T cell fraction (not recorded which). CDR3 loop: CASSQTGGRETQYF. The DNA for the CDR3 is TGTGCCAGCAGCCAAACAGGGGGCCGAGAGACCCAGTACTTC.